Listed here are 24 T cell receptor beta chains from one sample, sequenced in a study of CD8 T cells in Susac syndrome. Reverse transcription used about 0.45 to 1 ug RNA and random hexamers. TCRdb recomputed calls from the immunoSEQ multiplex PCR reads with MiXCR, one row per CDR3 protein. Of more than 150,000 distinct CDR3 sequences in the sample, about 91% were seen once. The sequenced material came from CD4+ T cells from PBMCs. Every receptor here comes from a human donor in good health.

The chain employs TRBV7-9 and TRBJ2-2; D gene ambiguous. Germline V gene lookup returns CDR1 SEHNR and CDR2 FQNEAQ (reference sequence). V dropped 6 bases and J dropped 7 bases, with 15 bases sitting between them. The CDR3 runs to 14 residues. In DNA, the CDR3 is TGTGCCAGCAGTCAGGATAGCTGGTACGGGGAGCTGTTTTTT. Its protein is CASSQDSWYGELFF.

V usage is TRBV7-9 and J usage is TRBJ2-3; 8 bases map to TRBD1. Trimming at V came to 4 bases and at J to 2 bases, leaving 11 bases not matched to a gene. The CDR3 totals 17 residues. CDR1 and CDR2 from the germline V gene are SEHNR and FQNEAQ (reference sequence). The CDR3 nucleotides are TGTGCCAGCAGCTCGAGGACAGGGACAGAAGTCACAGATACGCAGTATTTT. This gives the protein CASSSRTGTEVTDTQYF.

The rearrangement joins TRBV5-8 to TRBJ1-3; D remains ambiguous. The CDR3 is 15 amino acids. V was cut by 0 bases and J by 4 bases, with 11 bases left in between. Germline CDR1 reads SGHTS; CDR2 reads YDEGEE. The CDR3 loop reads CASSLGTTRGNTIYF. The CDR3 DNA follows: TGTGCCAGCAGCTTGGGCACAACACGAGGAAACACCATATATTTT.

This rearrangement joins TRBV11-2 to TRBJ1-2; TRBD1 is a possible D gene (5 bases). V was clipped by 5 bases and J by 8 bases, with 18 bases between them. CDR3 length: 14 residues. Per germline, CDR1 SGHAT and CDR2 FQNNGV. This CDR3 is CASSPLGGAGGYTF. CDR3 DNA: TGTGCCAGCAGCCCCCTCGGCGGGGCGGGAGGCTACACCTTC.

This clonotype came up once. This chain uses TRBV18 with TRBJ1-3; possible D gene TRBD1, 6 bases. Per the germline V gene, CDR1 is KGHSH and CDR2 is LQKENI. The CDR3 is 15 amino acids. V was trimmed by 1 base and J by 6 bases, leaving 13 bases between them. CDR3 nucleotide sequence: TGTGCCAGCTCACCACGGACAGTGGGAGAAAACACCATATATTTT. Its translation is CASSPRTVGENTIYF.

This chain links TRBV2 with TRBJ2-7; D is unresolved. Deletions cut 2 bases from V and 3 bases from J, with 11 bases between. The CDR3 totals 14 residues. The germline V gene encodes CDR1 SNHLY and CDR2 FYNNEI. DNA of the CDR3: TGTGCCAGCAGTGAACAAGGACGGCTCTACGAGCAGTACTTC. Translating it yields CASSEQGRLYEQYF. Drawing the rest from reference TRBV2 and TRBJ2-7, the complete variable domain is EPEVTQTPSHQVTQMGQEVILRCVPISNHLYFYWYRQILGQKVEFLVSFYNNEISEKSEIFDDQFSVERPDGSNFTLKIRSTKLEDSAMYFCASSEQGRLYEQYFGPGTRLTVT.

Here the CDR3 reads CASSQDPETKNIQYF. DNA for the CDR3: TGCGCCAGCAGCCAGGACCCGGAGACAAAAAACATTCAGTACTTC. V gene TRBV4-3 combines with J gene TRBJ2-4; D is undetermined. The V gene's germline CDR1 is LGHNA and CDR2 YSLEER. Trimming stripped 3 bases from V and 4 bases from J, with 13 bases between. This CDR3 comprises 15 residues.

The chain links TRBV5-4 to TRBJ2-2; 10 bases agree with TRBD2. The CDR3 loop spans 15 amino acids. Per the germline V gene, CDR1 is SGHNT and CDR2 is YYREEE (reference sequence). The V gene end was trimmed by 3 bases and the J gene end by 4 bases; junction bases not matched to a gene: 3. CDR3 amino acids: CASSWSGGATGELFF. For the CDR3, the DNA is TGTGCCAGCAGCTGGAGCGGGGGGGCCACCGGGGAGCTGTTTTTT.

This chain joins TRBV7-9 and TRBJ2-5; TRBD1 agrees at 10 bases. V dropped 3 bases and J dropped 3; count of bases not matched to a gene: 7. The CDR3 runs to 16 residues. Germline assignment: CDR1 SEHNR and CDR2 FQNEAQ (reference sequence). CDR3 in DNA: TGTGCCAGCAGCTTTCCCCCCGGGACAGGGGAAGAGACCCAGTACTTC. This encodes CASSFPPGTGEETQYF.

The chain is built from TRBV29-1 and TRBJ2-5, with TRBD1 identical over 9 bases. CDR3 length: 12 residues. V gave up 8 bases and J gave up 2 bases; unmatched junction bases: 3. Germline V gene data show CDR1 as SQVTM and CDR2 as ANQGSEA. DNA of the CDR3: TGCAGCACGGACAGGGGACAAGAGACCCAGTACTTC. Protein: CSTDRGQETQYF. Full variable domain (outside the CDR3, taken from reference TRBV29-1 and TRBJ2-5): SAVISQKPSRDICQRGTSLTIQCQVDSQVTMMFWYRQQPGQSLTLIATANQGSEATYESGFVIDKFPISRPNLTFSTLTVSNMSPEDSSIYLCSTDRGQETQYFGPGTRLLVL.

The chain employs TRBV20-1 and TRBJ1-5; the match to TRBD1 covers 9 bases. In germline, CDR1 is DFQATT, CDR2 SNEGSKA (reference sequence). The J segment lost 11 bases and the V segment lost 7 bases, leaving 12 bases of the junction unmatched. The CDR3 is 13 amino acids. CDR3: CSVTGQGPIAQHF. The CDR3 DNA sequence: TGCAGTGTTACGGGACAGGGACCTATTGCCCAGCATTTT.

The genes are TRBV7-9 and TRBJ1-1; TRBD1 matches at 12 bases. The CDR3 runs to 18 residues. After removal of 1 base from V and 2 bases from J, the junction contained 8 bases not matched to a gene. Germline V CDR1 and CDR2: SEHNR, FQNEAQ (reference sequence). The CDR3 protein is CASSLEYGTGGINTEAFF. CDR3 sequence (DNA): TGTGCCAGCAGCTTAGAATACGGGACAGGGGGCATCAACACTGAAGCTTTCTTT.

A few counts support this clonotype. The rearrangement links TRBV6-2 or TRBV6-3 to TRBJ2-5; D is perhaps TRBD2 (5 bases). Looked up from germline, CDR1 is MNHEY and CDR2 is SVGEGT. CDR3 length equals 13 residues. The V end lost 6 bases, the J end lost 3 bases, and 11 bases lay between the germline ends. The CDR3 DNA reads as TGTGCCAGCAGAGCGGACGGTGAAGAGACCCAGTACTTC. Amino acid sequence: CASRADGEETQYF.

The chain has TRBV5-6 and TRBJ2-5; the D is unclear. Germline V gives CDR1 SGHDT, CDR2 YYEEEE. V gave up 0 bases and J gave up 2 bases, with 5 bases separating them. This CDR3 has 13 amino acids. The CDR3, as DNA: TGTGCCAGCAGCTTGGCCTCACAAGAGACCCAGTACTTC. Its translation is CASSLASQETQYF.

The J gene is TRBJ2-1, the V gene TRBV24-1, with TRBD1 as a possible D gene (5 bases). This CDR3 is 15 amino acids long. Germline assignment: CDR1 KGHDR and CDR2 SFDVKD. V lost 4 bases to trimming and J lost 1 base, with 10 bases between them. The CDR3: CATSEAGFSYNEQFF. For the CDR3, the DNA is TGTGCCACCAGTGAGGCAGGGTTTTCCTACAATGAGCAGTTCTTC.

V usage is TRBV2 and J usage is TRBJ1-1, with D perhaps TRBD1 (6 bases). Germline values: CDR1 SNHLY, CDR2 FYNNEI. The CDR3 has 13 residues. V gave up 6 bases and J gave up 7 bases, with 15 bases separating them. The DNA for the CDR3 is TGTGCCAGCAGGGGTCTCGACAGGTATGAAGCTTTCTTT. Its translation is CASRGLDRYEAFF.

The J gene is TRBJ1-3, the V gene TRBV19; D unclear. Germline CDR1 and CDR2: LNHDA and SQIVND (reference sequence). Trimming removed 3 bases at V and 1 base at J, with 10 bases between. CDR3 size: 15 residues. CDR3 nucleotides: TGTGCCAGTAGTATTCTGGCAGAGTCTGGAAACACCATATATTTT. This sequence encodes CASSILAESGNTIYF.

This sequence joins TRBV20-1 and TRBJ1-1; D gene unclear. The germline V gene encodes CDR1 DFQATT and CDR2 SNEGSKA (reference sequence). This CDR3 is built from 11 residues. V lost 2 bases and J 11 bases, leaving 12 bases between the germline ends. CDR3 in DNA: TGCAGTGCTAGATTTCGCACCCTCGCTTTCTTT. Residues: CSARFRTLAFF.

The V gene is TRBV18, the J gene TRBJ2-6, with D perhaps matching TRBD2 (5 bases). CDR1 is KGHSH, CDR2 LQKENI, per germline. The CDR3 length is 17 residues. V was pared by 4 bases and J by 0 bases, with 13 bases between. Here the CDR3 DNA reads TGTGCCAGCTCACTTGGACGGGAACTCTCTGGGGCCAACGTCCTGACTTTC. It yields the protein CASSLGRELSGANVLTF.

This chain links TRBV4-3 with TRBJ2-2; D is perhaps TRBD1 (6 bases). V lost 0 bases to trimming and J lost 7 bases, with 9 bases between them. This CDR3 spans 14 amino acids. Germline V gives CDR1 LGHNA, CDR2 YSLEER. CDR3 coding DNA: TGCGCCAGCAGCCAAGAACAGGGAGTCGGGGAGCTGTTTTTT. Protein product: CASSQEQGVGELFF.

In DNA, the CDR3 is TGTGCCAGCAGTTTAGTGATAGCGTTGAACTATGGCTACACCTTC. It codes for CASSLVIALNYGYTF. The chain employs TRBV28 and TRBJ1-2; D call uncertain. V was clipped by 2 bases and J by 2 bases, with 12 bases between them. The germline CDR1 and CDR2 sequences are MDHEN and SYDVKM. The CDR3 contains 15 residues.

The rearrangement uses TRBV7-9 and TRBJ1-4; no firm D call. The CDR3 has 17 amino acids. V was trimmed by 5 bases and J by 0 bases, leaving 16 bases between them. Germline V gives CDR1 SEHNR, CDR2 FQNEAQ (reference sequence). The CDR3 DNA reads TGTGCCAGCAGCCCGGATGTGGGTATTACAACTAATGAAAAACTGTTTTTT. It encodes CASSPDVGITTNEKLFF. Using reference TRBV7-9 and TRBJ1-4 for the parts outside the CDR3, the full variable domain is DTGVSQNPRHKITKRGQNVTFRCDPISEHNRLYWYRQTLGQGPEFLTYFQNEAQLEKSRLLSDRFSAERPKGSFSTLEIQRTEQGDSAMYLCASSPDVGITTNEKLFFGSGTQLSVL.

This sequence joins TRBV7-2 and TRBJ1-2; D gene uncertain. Germline V CDR1 and CDR2: SGHTA, FQGNSA. V lost 7 bases to trimming and J lost 4 bases, with 10 bases between them. CDR3 size: 12 residues. The CDR3 here is CASTNPGYGYTF. The CDR3 DNA sequence: TGTGCCAGCACCAACCCGGGCTATGGCTACACCTTC.

The V and J genes are TRBV5-1 and TRBJ2-6; D may match TRBD1 or TRBD2 (6 bases each). The ends were cut back, 7 bases at V and 2 bases at J, with 13 bases in the middle. In germline, CDR1 is SGHRS, CDR2 YFSETQ. The CDR3 loop spans 15 amino acids. CDR3 amino acids: CASEPGAAGANVLTF. The CDR3 bases are TGCGCCAGCGAGCCGGGGGCAGCTGGGGCCAACGTCCTGACTTTC.